These T cell receptor beta chains were read from a single sample in a study of blood T cells in healthy people across ages. In TCRdb, the 5' RACE reads were re-called with MiXCR into one record per CDR3 protein. The sample lists about 1,500,000 distinct CDR3 sequences; 28% were seen once. Sequencing input: blood. These receptors were obtained from a woman in her twenties or thirties in good health. The CDR3 runs from the conserved cysteine through the conserved F or W. Fields, in order: clone size, V gene, D gene, J gene, CDR3 protein, CDR3 DNA. D genes are given only for firm matches. Expanded clones get a size class; other rows say once, few or many, or leave the size out.

abundance: few
v_gene: TRBV5-1
d_gene: TRBD2
j_gene: TRBJ2-7
CDR3aa: CASSWTSGPSYNEQYF
CDR3nt: TGCGCCAGCAGTTGGACTAGCGGCCCATCCTACAATGAGCAGTACTTC

abundance: many
v_gene: TRBV20-1
d_gene: .
j_gene: TRBJ2-3
CDR3aa: CSARVRGSDTQYF
CDR3nt: TGCAGTGCTAGAGTTCGGGGGTCGGATACGCAGTATTTT

abundance: once
v_gene: TRBV28
d_gene: .
j_gene: TRBJ2-6
CDR3aa: CASSKTGANVRTF
CDR3nt: TGTGCCAGCAGCAAAACTGGGGCCAACGTCCGGACTTTC

abundance: many
v_gene: TRBV9
d_gene: .
j_gene: TRBJ2-5
CDR3aa: CASSVFGGTQETQYF
CDR3nt: TGTGCCAGCAGCGTCTTCGGAGGGACCCAAGAGACCCAGTACTTC

abundance: .
v_gene: TRBV25-1
d_gene: .
j_gene: TRBJ1-5
CDR3aa: CASRDEVGGARADQPQHF
CDR3nt: TGTGCCAGCAGGGATGAGGTTGGGGGCGCGCGGGCAGATCAGCCCCAGCATTTT

abundance: few
v_gene: TRBV6-2/TRBV6-3
d_gene: .
j_gene: TRBJ1-5
CDR3aa: CASSWQATNQPQHF
CDR3nt: TGTGCCAGCAGTTGGCAGGCGACCAATCAGCCCCAGCATTTT

abundance: .
v_gene: TRBV12-3/TRBV12-4
d_gene: TRBD1
j_gene: TRBJ1-5
CDR3aa: CASSFGTGMNQPQHF
CDR3nt: TGTGCCAGCAGTTTTGGGACAGGGATGAATCAGCCCCAGCATTTT

abundance: .
v_gene: TRBV7-2
d_gene: .
j_gene: TRBJ1-5
CDR3aa: CASSSPGQGRNNQPQHF
CDR3nt: TGTGCCAGCAGCTCGCCTGGGCAGGGGAGGAACAATCAGCCCCAGCATTTT

abundance: many
v_gene: TRBV7-3
d_gene: TRBD2
j_gene: TRBJ2-5
CDR3aa: CASSLNSGGVQETQYF
CDR3nt: TGTGCCAGCAGCTTAAATAGCGGGGGAGTCCAAGAGACCCAGTACTTC

abundance: .
v_gene: TRBV12-3/TRBV12-4
d_gene: .
j_gene: TRBJ2-3
CDR3aa: CASSLTQSDAQYF
CDR3nt: TGTGCCAGCAGTTTAACGCAATCAGATGCGCAGTATTTT

abundance: many
v_gene: TRBV20-1
d_gene: .
j_gene: TRBJ2-5
CDR3aa: CSARDVGETQYF
CDR3nt: TGCAGTGCTAGAGATGTAGGAGAGACCCAGTACTTC

abundance: few
v_gene: TRBV24-1
d_gene: TRBD2
j_gene: TRBJ2-7
CDR3aa: CTTSEPGTSAEQYF
CDR3nt: TGTACCACCAGTGAACCCGGGACTAGCGCCGAGCAGTACTTC

abundance: few
v_gene: TRBV2
d_gene: .
j_gene: TRBJ2-7
CDR3aa: CASSEALLIEQYF
CDR3nt: TGTGCCAGCAGTGAAGCGCTTCTCATCGAGCAGTACTTC

abundance: few
v_gene: TRBV24-1
d_gene: TRBD2
j_gene: TRBJ2-1
CDR3aa: CATSAKAASGKYNEQFF
CDR3nt: TGTGCCACCAGCGCCAAGGCGGCTAGCGGGAAATACAATGAGCAGTTCTTC

abundance: .
v_gene: TRBV20-1
d_gene: TRBD2
j_gene: TRBJ2-1
CDR3aa: CSARPVAGDLSYNEQFF
CDR3nt: TGCAGTGCTAGGCCCGTAGCGGGGGATCTCTCCTACAATGAGCAGTTCTTC

abundance: .
v_gene: TRBV10-3
d_gene: .
j_gene: TRBJ2-1
CDR3aa: CAILTMQSYNEQFF
CDR3nt: TGTGCCATCCTTACCATGCAGTCCTACAATGAGCAGTTCTTC

abundance: many
v_gene: TRBV6-5
d_gene: TRBD1
j_gene: TRBJ1-2
CDR3aa: CASSHRTGGFYGYTF
CDR3nt: TGTGCCAGCAGTCATAGGACAGGGGGATTCTATGGCTACACCTTC

abundance: .
v_gene: TRBV5-6
d_gene: TRBD2
j_gene: TRBJ2-7
CDR3aa: CASSRSLTSGIFAYEQYF
CDR3nt: TGTGCCAGCAGCCGGTCCTTGACTAGCGGGATTTTCGCCTACGAGCAGTACTTC

abundance: few
v_gene: TRBV24-1
d_gene: TRBD2
j_gene: TRBJ2-4
CDR3aa: CATSDPLAGEGNEQYF
CDR3nt: TGTGCCACCAGTGACCCCCTAGCGGGAGAAGGCAATGAGCAGTACTTC

abundance: few
v_gene: TRBV21-1
d_gene: .
j_gene: TRBJ1-2
CDR3aa: CASSKGRIYGYTF
CDR3nt: TGTGCCAGCAGCAAGGGGAGGATCTATGGCTACACCTTC

abundance: .
v_gene: TRBV18
d_gene: .
j_gene: TRBJ1-6
CDR3aa: CASSPRVATVDSPLHF
CDR3nt: TGTGCCAGCTCACCACGAGTGGCGACAGTAGATTCACCCCTCCACTTT

abundance: .
v_gene: TRBV7-2
d_gene: TRBD1
j_gene: TRBJ1-2
CDR3aa: CVSSLGTGFGYTF
CDR3nt: TGTGTCAGCAGCTTAGGGACAGGGTTTGGCTACACCTTC

abundance: once
v_gene: TRBV12-3/TRBV12-4
d_gene: TRBD1
j_gene: TRBJ1-5
CDR3aa: CASSRGPGQGGNQPQHF
CDR3nt: TGTGCCAGCAGTAGGGGGCCGGGACAGGGGGGGAATCAGCCCCAGCATTTT

abundance: .
v_gene: TRBV7-2
d_gene: .
j_gene: TRBJ2-7
CDR3aa: CASSPPGTFHYEQYF
CDR3nt: TGTGCCAGCAGCCCCCCCGGGACGTTCCACTACGAGCAGTACTTC

abundance: .
v_gene: TRBV20-1
d_gene: .
j_gene: TRBJ2-5
CDR3aa: CSASGSGGEETQYF
CDR3nt: TGCAGTGCTAGTGGATCGGGGGGCGAAGAGACCCAGTACTTC

abundance: many
v_gene: TRBV9
d_gene: .
j_gene: TRBJ1-2
CDR3aa: CASSAPDGYTF
CDR3nt: TGTGCCAGCAGCGCCCCTGATGGCTACACCTTC

abundance: .
v_gene: TRBV9
d_gene: .
j_gene: TRBJ1-1
CDR3aa: CASSAAGGSNTEAFF
CDR3nt: TGTGCCAGCAGCGCCGCGGGGGGCTCTAACACTGAAGCTTTCTTT

abundance: few
v_gene: TRBV12-3/TRBV12-4
d_gene: TRBD1
j_gene: TRBJ2-1
CDR3aa: CASSLGTGEGNEQFF
CDR3nt: TGTGCCAGCAGTTTAGGGACAGGGGAAGGGAATGAGCAGTTCTTC

abundance: .
v_gene: TRBV7-3
d_gene: TRBD1
j_gene: TRBJ1-2
CDR3aa: CAGSVTGGGSYGYTF
CDR3nt: TGTGCCGGCAGCGTAACAGGGGGCGGCAGCTATGGCTACACCTTC

abundance: .
v_gene: TRBV11-2
d_gene: TRBD1
j_gene: TRBJ1-2
CDR3aa: CASSSYNRGGGYTF
CDR3nt: TGTGCCAGCAGCTCGTACAACAGGGGAGGAGGCTACACCTTC

abundance: .
v_gene: TRBV12-3/TRBV12-4
d_gene: .
j_gene: TRBJ1-4
CDR3aa: CASSRYGTANEKLFF
CDR3nt: TGTGCCAGCAGCCGGTACGGTACGGCTAATGAAAAACTGTTTTTT

abundance: few
v_gene: TRBV12-3/TRBV12-4
d_gene: TRBD1
j_gene: TRBJ2-4
CDR3aa: CARDRVSEQYF
CDR3nt: TGTGCCAGAGACAGGGTTTCGGAGCAGTACTTC

abundance: .
v_gene: TRBV24-1
d_gene: TRBD2
j_gene: TRBJ2-3
CDR3aa: CATSDSGLAGDGNTQYF
CDR3nt: TGTGCCACCAGTGACTCGGGCCTAGCGGGAGACGGAAATACGCAGTATTTT

abundance: .
v_gene: TRBV10-3
d_gene: TRBD1
j_gene: TRBJ1-4
CDR3aa: CAIGEAGQGNEKLFF
CDR3nt: TGTGCCATCGGTGAGGCTGGACAGGGGAATGAAAAACTGTTTTTT

abundance: few
v_gene: TRBV3-1
d_gene: .
j_gene: TRBJ2-7
CDR3aa: CASSQDWAGRPGEQYF
CDR3nt: TGTGCCAGCAGCCAAGATTGGGCGGGCAGGCCCGGCGAGCAGTACTTC

abundance: few
v_gene: TRBV11-2
d_gene: .
j_gene: TRBJ2-1
CDR3aa: CASSLAFHRDRKSSYNEQFF
CDR3nt: TGTGCCAGCAGCTTGGCTTTTCACCGGGACCGAAAATCGAGTTACAATGAGCAGTTCTTC

abundance: few
v_gene: TRBV10-3
d_gene: .
j_gene: TRBJ2-5
CDR3aa: CAISESPGRGETLYF
CDR3nt: TGTGCCATCAGTGAGTCCCCGGGACGGGGAGAGACCCTGTACTTC

abundance: .
v_gene: TRBV19
d_gene: .
j_gene: TRBJ2-7
CDR3aa: CASSIVLMDYEQYF
CDR3nt: TGTGCCAGTAGTATAGTTCTGATGGACTACGAGCAGTACTTC

abundance: few
v_gene: TRBV2
d_gene: .
j_gene: TRBJ2-1
CDR3aa: CASRGGTGDYNEQFF
CDR3nt: TGTGCCAGCAGGGGTGGGACTGGCGACTACAATGAGCAGTTCTTC

abundance: .
v_gene: TRBV15
d_gene: .
j_gene: TRBJ2-7
CDR3aa: CATSERTPSSYEQYF
CDR3nt: TGTGCCACCAGCGAGAGGACTCCGAGCTCCTACGAGCAGTACTTC

abundance: few
v_gene: TRBV20-1
d_gene: TRBD2
j_gene: TRBJ2-3
CDR3aa: CSARGPSGITDTQYF
CDR3nt: TGCAGTGCTAGGGGTCCTAGCGGTATCACAGATACGCAGTATTTT

abundance: few
v_gene: TRBV27
d_gene: TRBD2
j_gene: TRBJ2-3
CDR3aa: CASFGGEGDTQYF
CDR3nt: TGTGCCAGCTTCGGCGGGGAGGGCGATACGCAGTATTTT

abundance: .
v_gene: TRBV6-2/TRBV6-3
d_gene: .
j_gene: TRBJ1-5
CDR3aa: CASSRGLDNQPQHF
CDR3nt: TGTGCCAGCAGCCGGGGTCTAGACAACCAGCCCCAGCATTTT

abundance: .
v_gene: TRBV20-1
d_gene: .
j_gene: TRBJ1-1
CDR3aa: CSASPDTEAFF
CDR3nt: TGCAGTGCCAGCCCGGACACTGAAGCTTTCTTT

abundance: many
v_gene: TRBV6-5
d_gene: .
j_gene: TRBJ2-7
CDR3aa: CASSFSVTGSRSYEQYF
CDR3nt: TGTGCCAGCAGTTTCTCCGTCACGGGATCTAGGAGCTACGAGCAGTACTTC

abundance: many
v_gene: TRBV3-1
d_gene: .
j_gene: TRBJ1-6
CDR3aa: CASSQGLNSPLHF
CDR3nt: TGCGCCAGCTCCCAGGGACTCAATTCACCCCTCCACTTT

abundance: many
v_gene: TRBV15
d_gene: TRBD2
j_gene: TRBJ2-7
CDR3aa: CATSEGGRSYEQYF
CDR3nt: TGTGCCACCAGCGAGGGCGGGAGAAGCTACGAGCAGTACTTC

abundance: .
v_gene: TRBV6-2/TRBV6-3
d_gene: .
j_gene: TRBJ2-7
CDR3aa: CASSYGGGHLSYEQDF
CDR3nt: TGTGCCAGCAGTTACGGTGGGGGCCATCTCTCCTACGAGCAGGACTTC

abundance: .
v_gene: TRBV2
d_gene: .
j_gene: TRBJ2-1
CDR3aa: CASRGRESGYNEQFF
CDR3nt: TGTGCCAGCAGGGGTAGGGAAAGCGGCTACAATGAGCAGTTCTTC

abundance: .
v_gene: TRBV6-6
d_gene: TRBD1
j_gene: TRBJ1-2
CDR3aa: CASSSSGTGGAINGYTF
CDR3nt: TGTGCCAGCAGTTCGTCCGGGACAGGGGGCGCGATTAATGGCTACACCTTC

abundance: few
v_gene: TRBV27
d_gene: .
j_gene: TRBJ2-3
CDR3aa: CASSPYAGTSTDTQYF
CDR3nt: TGTGCCAGCAGTCCCTACGCGGGGACTAGCACAGATACGCAGTATTTT

abundance: few
v_gene: TRBV6-6
d_gene: TRBD1
j_gene: TRBJ1-2
CDR3aa: CASRDRGRSIVGYTF
CDR3nt: TGTGCCAGCCGGGACAGGGGGCGATCAATCGTCGGCTACACCTTC

abundance: few
v_gene: TRBV12-3/TRBV12-4
d_gene: .
j_gene: TRBJ1-2
CDR3aa: CASTNRDTRDYTF
CDR3nt: TGTGCCAGCACCAACCGGGACACGCGAGACTACACCTTC

abundance: many
v_gene: TRBV29-1
d_gene: .
j_gene: TRBJ1-2
CDR3aa: CSVSPVPAGYTF
CDR3nt: TGCAGCGTTTCCCCGGTCCCAGCCGGCTACACCTTC

abundance: .
v_gene: TRBV5-1
d_gene: .
j_gene: TRBJ2-3
CDR3aa: CASSSNAGSTDTQYF
CDR3nt: TGCGCCAGCAGCTCAAATGCGGGAAGCACAGATACGCAGTATTTT

abundance: many
v_gene: TRBV7-2
d_gene: .
j_gene: TRBJ2-7
CDR3aa: CASSFPAAASEQYF
CDR3nt: TGTGCCAGCAGCTTCCCGGCAGCGGCGAGCGAGCAGTACTTC

abundance: few
v_gene: TRBV20-1
d_gene: .
j_gene: TRBJ1-1
CDR3aa: CSARRRGLENTEAFF
CDR3nt: TGCAGTGCTCGACGGCGGGGATTAGAGAACACTGAAGCTTTCTTT

abundance: .
v_gene: TRBV20-1
d_gene: TRBD2
j_gene: TRBJ2-1
CDR3aa: CSASVAGATYNEQFF
CDR3nt: TGCAGTGCTAGTGTAGCGGGCGCCACCTACAATGAGCAGTTCTTC